This TCR beta chain was obtained from a study of control samples from healthy donors and cancer patients. The ends lost 0 bases at V and 7 bases at J; junction bases unmatched: 9. The CDR3 totals 17 residues. CDR1 is LNHNV, CDR2 YYDKDF, per germline (reference sequence). Profiling relied on immunoSEQ multiplex PCR, and the TCRdb table lists in-frame clones only, not all of them. The sample lists roughly 100,000 clones, 88% occurring once. The V gene is TRBV15, the J gene TRBJ1-6; 7 positions agree with TRBD1. The material sequenced was blood. This receptor was obtained from a man in his thirties or forties in good health. The chain's CDR3 is CATSRDLGQGGNSPLHF. CDR3 in DNA: TGTGCCACCAGCAGAGATCTTGGGCAGGGGGGAAATTCACCCCTCCACTTT.